One and the same sample provided the 27 T cell receptor beta chains below, sequenced in a study of blood T cells in healthy people across ages. The second PCR ran about 7 to 12 cycles with a sample-barcoded 5' primer and J-beta primers. TCRdb reprocessed the 5' RACE reads via MiXCR and lists one record per CDR3 protein. The profile covers about 580,000 distinct CDR3 sequences, with less than 60% appearing a single time and just under 25% taken by the ten largest. Sequencing input: blood. The receptors stem from a man older than 75 in good health.

This clonotype was recorded many times. V gene TRBV6-1 combines with J gene TRBJ2-1; D assignment may be TRBD1 or TRBD2 (5 bases each). CDR3 length: 19 amino acids. Germline loops: CDR1 MNHNS, CDR2 SASEGT. V was cut by 5 bases and J by 6 bases, with 29 bases left in between. The CDR3 DNA sequence: TGTGCCAGCAGTCCCGAACCTGTGAGACATGCCGGGACCCTCAATGAGCAGTTCTTC. Protein product: CASSPEPVRHAGTLNEQFF.

The chain combines TRBV20-1 with TRBJ2-3; 10 nucleotides match TRBD2. The germline gives CDR1 DFQATT, CDR2 SNEGSKA (reference sequence). The CDR3 is made up of 16 amino acids. Losses at the gene ends were 6 bases for V and 3 bases for J; bases not matched to a gene: 12. Written as DNA, the CDR3 is TGCAGTGCCCAGAAAGGACTAGCGGCAGATACAGATACGCAGTATTTT. Its translation is CSAQKGLAADTDTQYF.

Regarding this clonotype: Since a much larger clone is just one base distant, this may be a read error. The chain couples TRBV10-3 to TRBJ2-3; D is undetermined. Trimming took 7 bases from V and 2 from J, leaving 4 bases between them. Per germline, CDR1 ENHRY and CDR2 SYGVKD. There are 11 residues in the CDR3. Here the CDR3 reads CAITNTDTQYF. The CDR3 DNA reads as TGTGCCATCACCAACACAGATACGCAGTATTTT.

DNA of the CDR3: TGTGCCAGCAGCCCGGGGGGGAAGGAGCCCCAGCATTTT. Translating it yields CASSPGGKEPQHF. V usage is TRBV7-2 and J usage is TRBJ1-5; tentatively, D is TRBD1 (5 bases). V gave up 5 bases and J gave up 8 bases, with 13 bases separating them. The CDR3 has 13 residues. CDR1 is SGHTA, CDR2 FQGNSA, per germline.

The gene calls are TRBV20-1 and TRBJ2-1, with TRBD2 matching over 11 bases. The CDR3 runs to 17 residues. V dropped 5 bases and J dropped 9; count of bases not matched to a gene: 18. CDR1 is DFQATT and CDR2 is SNEGSKA in the germline V gene (reference sequence). For the CDR3, the DNA is TGCAGTGCTGTGTCCCCTCTGATCTCGACTAGCGGGGTTGAGCAGTTCTTC. As protein: CSAVSPLISTSGVEQFF.

About this clonotype itself: Mismatch with germline at one junction end may stem from a read error. The chain has TRBV9 and TRBJ1-6, with 8 bases lining up with TRBD1. Per germline, CDR1 SGDLS and CDR2 YYNGEE. The CDR3 totals 15 residues. The CDR3 DNA reads as TGTGCCAGCGGCGTGTCAGGGGGCAGGGGTTCACCCCTCCACTTT. Translation gives CASGVSGGRGSPLHF.

The chain is built from TRBV28 and TRBJ2-5; 7 nucleotides match TRBD2. J was trimmed by 2 bases and V by 8 bases; bases with no gene match: 5. Looked up from germline, CDR1 is MDHEN and CDR2 is SYDVKM. This CDR3 is built from 13 residues. The CDR3, as DNA: TGTGCCAGCCATAGCGGGCCTCAAGAGACCCAGTACTTC. Amino acids: CASHSGPQETQYF.

This clonotype was seen more than once but under ten times. The rearrangement links TRBV2 to TRBJ2-1; D is perhaps TRBD2 (6 bases). The germline V gene has CDR1 SNHLY and CDR2 FYNNEI. The CDR3 contains 15 residues. Trimming took 3 bases from V and 0 from J, leaving 9 bases between them. The CDR3 region has the DNA TGTGCCAGCAGTGACGAGACTAGCTCCTACAATGAGCAGTTCTTC. This codes for CASSDETSSYNEQFF.

In its sample, this clonotype was seen a few times. The CDR3 DNA reads as TGTGCCAGCAGCTTAAGGTCTTCGGCGTTTAGCAATCAGCCCCAGCATTTT. It codes for CASSLRSSAFSNQPQHF. The V call is TRBV7-2, the J call TRBJ1-5; D gene uncertain. The CDR3 loop spans 17 amino acids. Germline assignment: CDR1 SGHTA and CDR2 FQGNSA. Trimming removed 2 bases at V and 0 bases at J, with 14 bases between.

This clonotype was seen more than once but under ten times. This chain joins TRBV4-3 and TRBJ1-2, with D possibly matching TRBD1 (6 bases). V was trimmed by 0 bases and J by 2 bases, leaving 10 bases between them. Germline V lookup: CDR1 LGHNA, CDR2 YSLEER. CDR3 size: 15 residues. This chain's CDR3 is CASSQDGGGNYGYTF. The CDR3, as DNA: TGCGCCAGCAGCCAAGACGGTGGGGGCAACTATGGCTACACCTTC.

The chain uses TRBV27 and TRBJ1-1, with 11 bases fitting TRBD1. The germline V gene has CDR1 MNHEY and CDR2 SMNVEV (reference sequence). With 5 bases clipped from V and 4 bases from J, the junction kept 9 bases outside the gene matches. The CDR3 covers 16 residues. In nucleotides, the CDR3 is TGTGCCAGCAGTCCCCGGGACAGGGGGTTATTCACTGAAGCTTTCTTT. This codes for CASSPRDRGLFTEAFF.

This chain links TRBV6-1 with TRBJ2-4; D call uncertain. The assigned J gene may be wrong: the sequence end matches TRBJ2-7 better. The CDR3 loop spans 13 amino acids. Germline assignment: CDR1 MNHNS and CDR2 SASEGT. The CDR3 DNA reads as TGTGCCAGCAGACCGACCTTGCTCTACGAGCAGTACTTC. Its translation: CASRPTLLYEQYF.

The chain couples TRBV29-1 to TRBJ1-2; D may be TRBD1 (6 bases). The CDR3 extends over 13 amino acids. Germline loops: CDR1 SQVTM, CDR2 ANQGSEA. V shed 2 bases and J shed 6 bases, with 13 bases lying between them. The CDR3 nucleotides are TGCAGCGTTGAATGGGGAGGGACAAATGGCTACACCTTC. Encoded protein: CSVEWGGTNGYTF.

V usage is TRBV7-2 and J usage is TRBJ2-1; D uncertain. Germline CDR1 reads SGHTA; CDR2 reads FQGNSA. The ends were cut back, 1 base at V and 7 bases at J, with 11 bases in the middle. This CDR3 contains 14 residues. The CDR3 loop is CASSLGPRPNEQFF. The CDR3, as DNA: TGTGCCAGCAGCTTAGGTCCCAGGCCGAATGAGCAGTTCTTC.

V and J are TRBV4-1 and TRBJ1-1, with TRBD1 as a possible D gene (5 bases). The CDR3 totals 11 residues. Germline CDR1 reads MGHRA; CDR2 reads YSYEKL. V was trimmed by 2 bases and J by 12 bases, leaving 10 bases between them. The CDR3 here is CASSQQGFTFF. CDR3 in DNA: TGCGCCAGCAGCCAACAGGGCTTCACTTTCTTT.

The J gene is TRBJ2-1, the V gene TRBV15; 7 positions match TRBD2. The length of the CDR3 is 16 residues. Trimming removed 5 bases from V and 6 bases from J; junction bases left unmatched: 13. Germline lookup yields CDR1 LNHNV and CDR2 YYDKDF (reference sequence). CDR3 sequence: CATSGPRQGGGNEQFF. CDR3 bases: TGTGCCACCAGCGGACCACGGCAGGGCGGGGGCAATGAGCAGTTCTTC.

The V gene is TRBV10-3, the J gene TRBJ1-1; 7 bases agree with TRBD1. The J segment lost 1 base and the V segment lost 3 bases, leaving 8 bases of the junction unmatched. Per germline, CDR1 ENHRY and CDR2 SYGVKD. The CDR3 length is 16 residues. Written as DNA, the CDR3 is TGTGCCATCAGTGACCCCGGGACAGAGACGAACACTGAAGCTTTCTTT. Residues: CAISDPGTETNTEAFF.

This clonotype was observed at least ten times. The chain employs TRBV7-9 and TRBJ2-7; D is perhaps TRBD1 (6 bases). The CDR3 has 15 residues. The germline gives CDR1 SEHNR, CDR2 FQNEAQ (reference sequence). V lost 10 bases to trimming and J lost 4 bases, with 23 bases between them. The CDR3 sequence is CATTVGRGDQYEQYF. The CDR3 DNA reads TGTGCCACCACGGTCGGCAGGGGCGACCAATACGAGCAGTACTTC.

The chain recombines TRBV6-1 with TRBJ2-2; TRBD2 matches 10 bases. J gave up 4 bases and V 5 bases, and 7 bases lay outside the gene matches. Per the germline V gene, CDR1 is MNHNS and CDR2 is SASEGT. This CDR3 spans 16 amino acids. CDR3 protein: CASSPLAGESTGELFF. The CDR3 region has the DNA TGTGCCAGCAGTCCTCTAGCGGGAGAGAGCACCGGGGAGCTGTTTTTT.

This sequence joins TRBV12-3 or TRBV12-4 and TRBJ2-1; no clear D. V lost 6 bases to trimming and J lost 7 bases, with 10 bases between them. This CDR3 has 12 residues. The CDR3 nucleotides are TGTGCCAGCAGCCTCACAGAGAATGAGCAGTTCTTC. It yields the protein CASSLTENEQFF.

The rearrangement links TRBV27 to TRBJ1-2, with D unresolved. This CDR3 comprises 14 residues. Germline loops: CDR1 MNHEY, CDR2 SMNVEV (reference sequence). V was trimmed by 1 base and J by 2 bases, leaving 8 bases between them. CDR3 protein: CASSLYGENYGYTF. The CDR3 DNA follows: TGTGCCAGCAGTTTATATGGGGAAAACTATGGCTACACCTTC.

The CDR3 loop is CASKPGQSTGELFF. The CDR3, as DNA: TGTGCCAGCAAACCGGGACAGAGCACCGGGGAGCTGTTTTTT. V is TRBV7-2 and J is TRBJ2-2; 7 bases are a match to TRBD1. Per germline, CDR1 SGHTA and CDR2 FQGNSA. V shed 7 bases and J 4 bases; nucleotides not matched to a gene: 6. The CDR3 is 14 amino acids.

The V gene is TRBV5-1, the J gene TRBJ2-1; 11 bases are shared with TRBD1. J lost 9 bases, V lost 5 bases, and 10 bases had no gene match. The germline V gene has CDR1 SGHRS and CDR2 YFSETQ. The CDR3 has 15 residues. The CDR3 loop reads CASSETGQGAFEQFF. DNA of the CDR3: TGCGCCAGCAGTGAAACAGGACAGGGGGCTTTTGAGCAGTTCTTC.

This chain joins TRBV20-1 and TRBJ2-7; 9 nucleotides match TRBD2. This CDR3 comprises 14 residues. In germline, CDR1 is DFQATT, CDR2 SNEGSKA (reference sequence). V shed 4 bases and J 5 bases; nucleotides not matched to a gene: 9. The CDR3 DNA follows: TGCAGTGCTATAGCGGGAGACGGAGATGACGAGCAGTACTTC. Translation gives CSAIAGDGDDEQYF.

This clonotype was seen more than once but under ten times. This sequence joins TRBV20-1 and TRBJ2-7; D not certain. Deletions cut 2 bases from V and 0 bases from J, with 11 bases between. This CDR3 region has 14 residues. The germline gives CDR1 DFQATT, CDR2 SNEGSKA (reference sequence). The CDR3 loop is CSARPPLISYEQYF. CDR3 nucleotides: TGCAGTGCTAGACCCCCCCTAATCTCCTACGAGCAGTACTTC.

This clonotype was counted many times. The J gene is TRBJ2-7, the V gene TRBV11-1; 9 positions agree with TRBD1. The CDR3 is 14 amino acids. V lost 3 bases, J lost 5 bases, and 5 bases stayed unmatched. Per germline, CDR1 SGHAT and CDR2 FQDESV (reference sequence). CDR3 coding DNA: TGTGCCAGCAGCTTGGGGACAGGGTACAACGAGCAGTACTTC. Amino acids: CASSLGTGYNEQYF. Combining the CDR3 with reference TRBV11-1 and TRBJ2-7 gives the whole variable domain EAEVAQSPRYKITEKSQAVAFWCDPISGHATLYWYRQILGQGPELLVQFQDESVVDDSQLPKDRFSAERLKGVDSTLKIQPAELGDSAMYLCASSLGTGYNEQYFGPGTRLTVT.

V and J are TRBV20-1 and TRBJ1-1, with D perhaps TRBD1 (6 bases). Trimming stripped 5 bases from V and 1 base from J, with 14 bases between. The CDR3 length is 14 residues. CDR1 is DFQATT and CDR2 is SNEGSKA in the germline V gene (reference sequence). The CDR3 is CSADGDRSNTEAFF. As DNA, the CDR3 is TGCAGTGCTGACGGAGACAGGTCGAACACTGAAGCTTTCTTT.